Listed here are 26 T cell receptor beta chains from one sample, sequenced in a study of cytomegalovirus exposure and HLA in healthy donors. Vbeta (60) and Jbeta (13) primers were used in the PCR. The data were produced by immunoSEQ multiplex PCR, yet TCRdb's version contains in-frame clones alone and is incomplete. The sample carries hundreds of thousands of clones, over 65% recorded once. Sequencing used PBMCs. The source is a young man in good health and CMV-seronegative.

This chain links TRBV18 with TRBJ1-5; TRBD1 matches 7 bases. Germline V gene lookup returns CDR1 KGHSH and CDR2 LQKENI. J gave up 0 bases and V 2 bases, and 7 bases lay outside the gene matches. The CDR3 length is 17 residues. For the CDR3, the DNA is TGTGCCAGCTCACCAAAGACAGGGATAGATAGCAATCAGCCCCAGCATTTT. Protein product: CASSPKTGIDSNQPQHF.

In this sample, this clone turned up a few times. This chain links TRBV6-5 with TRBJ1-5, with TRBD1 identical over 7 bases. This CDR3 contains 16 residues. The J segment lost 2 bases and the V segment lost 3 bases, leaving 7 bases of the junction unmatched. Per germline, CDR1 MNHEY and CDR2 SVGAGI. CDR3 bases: TGTGCCAGCAGTTATAGGGGGCCACAGGGCAATCAGCCCCAGCATTTT. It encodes CASSYRGPQGNQPQHF.

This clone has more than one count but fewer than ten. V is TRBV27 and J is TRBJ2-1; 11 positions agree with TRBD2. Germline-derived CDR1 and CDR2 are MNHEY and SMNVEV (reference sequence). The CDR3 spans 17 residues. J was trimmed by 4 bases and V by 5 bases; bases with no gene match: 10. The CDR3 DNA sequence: TGTGCCAGCAGTCTACTAGCGGGAGCCACCATATACAATGAGCAGTTCTTC. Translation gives CASSLLAGATIYNEQFF.

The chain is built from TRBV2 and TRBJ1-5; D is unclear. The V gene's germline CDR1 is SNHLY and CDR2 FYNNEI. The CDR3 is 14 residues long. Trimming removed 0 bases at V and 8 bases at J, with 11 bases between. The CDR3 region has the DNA TGTGCCAGCAGTGAAGCGCTTGAGGTAAAGCCCCAGCATTTT. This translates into CASSEALEVKPQHF.

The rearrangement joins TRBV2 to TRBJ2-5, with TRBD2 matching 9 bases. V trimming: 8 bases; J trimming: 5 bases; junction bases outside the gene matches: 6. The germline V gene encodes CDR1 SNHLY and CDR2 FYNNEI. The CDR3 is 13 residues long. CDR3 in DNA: TGTGCCAGCTGCGGGAGGGCCCAGGAGACCCAGTACTTC. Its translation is CASCGRAQETQYF.

The CDR3 nucleotides are TGTGCCAGCTCACCTCTACAGGGGCGCGAAAAACTGTTTTTT. It is translated as CASSPLQGREKLFF. The rearrangement uses TRBV18 and TRBJ1-4; 7 bases agree with TRBD1. Germline CDR1 is KGHSH and CDR2 is LQKENI. The CDR3 runs to 14 residues. V shed 3 bases and J 8 bases; nucleotides not matched to a gene: 6.

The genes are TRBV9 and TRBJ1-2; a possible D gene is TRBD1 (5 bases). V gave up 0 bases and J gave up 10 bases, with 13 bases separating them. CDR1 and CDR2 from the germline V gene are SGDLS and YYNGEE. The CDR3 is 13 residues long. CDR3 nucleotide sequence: TGTGCCAGCAGCGTAGTAGGACAAGGGGTCTACACCTTC. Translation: CASSVVGQGVYTF.

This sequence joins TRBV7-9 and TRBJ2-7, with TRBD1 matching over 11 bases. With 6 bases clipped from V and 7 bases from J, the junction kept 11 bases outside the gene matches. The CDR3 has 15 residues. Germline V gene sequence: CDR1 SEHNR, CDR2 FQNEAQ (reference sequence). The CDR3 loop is CASSWDRGAFREQYF. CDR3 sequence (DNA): TGTGCCAGCAGTTGGGACAGGGGGGCTTTTCGGGAGCAGTACTTC.

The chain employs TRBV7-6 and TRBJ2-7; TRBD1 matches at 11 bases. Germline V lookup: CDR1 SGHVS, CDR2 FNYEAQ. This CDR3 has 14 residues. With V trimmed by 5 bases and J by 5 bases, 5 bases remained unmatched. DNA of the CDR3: TGTGCCAGCAGCCCAGGACAGGGGGCCGACGAGCAGTACTTC. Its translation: CASSPGQGADEQYF.

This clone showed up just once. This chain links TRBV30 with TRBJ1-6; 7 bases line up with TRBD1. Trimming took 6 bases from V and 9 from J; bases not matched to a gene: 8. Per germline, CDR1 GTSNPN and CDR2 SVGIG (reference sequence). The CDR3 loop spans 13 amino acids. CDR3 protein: CACTGTVGSPLHF. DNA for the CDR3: TGTGCCTGCACCGGGACAGTAGGTTCACCCCTCCACTTT.

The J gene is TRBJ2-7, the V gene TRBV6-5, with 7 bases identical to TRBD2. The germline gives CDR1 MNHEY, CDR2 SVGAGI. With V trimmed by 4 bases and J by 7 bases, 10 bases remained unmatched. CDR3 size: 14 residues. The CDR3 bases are TGTGCCAGCAGTTCCCCGAGGGCCGGGGGGGAGCAGTACTTC. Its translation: CASSSPRAGGEQYF.

The DNA for the CDR3 is TGTGCCAGCAGCACGCTCCCGGAGTATGAGCAGTTCTTC. Translation gives CASSTLPEYEQFF. The genes are TRBV11-2 and TRBJ2-1; no reliable D call. The CDR3 has 13 amino acids. Germline assignment: CDR1 SGHAT and CDR2 FQNNGV. V was trimmed by 5 bases and J by 8 bases, leaving 13 bases between them. Full variable domain (rest looked up from reference TRBV11-2 and TRBJ2-1): EAGVAQSPRYKIIEKRQSVAFWCNPISGHATLYWYQQILGQGPKLLIQFQNNGVVDDSQLPKDRFSAERLKGVDSTLKIQPAKLEDSAVYLCASSTLPEYEQFFGPGTRLTVL.

The CDR3 protein is CASSTWDRDEDGYTF. The CDR3 nucleotides read TGTGCCAGCAGCACCTGGGACAGAGATGAAGATGGCTACACCTTC. The V gene is TRBV11-2, the J gene TRBJ1-2, with 7 bases matching TRBD1. The CDR3 sequence is 15 residues long. V lost 5 bases and J lost 6; bases outside the gene matches: 12. Germline CDR1 reads SGHAT; CDR2 reads FQNNGV. The full variable domain, rest sourced from reference TRBV11-2 and TRBJ1-2, is EAGVAQSPRYKIIEKRQSVAFWCNPISGHATLYWYQQILGQGPKLLIQFQNNGVVDDSQLPKDRFSAERLKGVDSTLKIQPAKLEDSAVYLCASSTWDRDEDGYTFGSGTRLTVV.

The CDR3 DNA is TGTGCCAGCAGCCGAGGACAGGGGAGGGACACTGAAGCTTTCTTT. Its protein is CASSRGQGRDTEAFF. The V call is TRBV11-1, the J call TRBJ1-1, with TRBD1 identical over 9 bases. The germline V gene encodes CDR1 SGHAT and CDR2 FQDESV (reference sequence). V shed 5 bases and J 3 bases; nucleotides not matched to a gene: 7. The CDR3 is 15 amino acids.

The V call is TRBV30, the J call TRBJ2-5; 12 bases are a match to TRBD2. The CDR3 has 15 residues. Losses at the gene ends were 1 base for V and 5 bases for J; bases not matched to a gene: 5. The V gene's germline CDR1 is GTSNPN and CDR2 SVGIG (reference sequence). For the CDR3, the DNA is TGTGCCTGGAGTGAGACTAGCGGGAGACGCGAGACCCAGTACTTC. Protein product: CAWSETSGRRETQYF.

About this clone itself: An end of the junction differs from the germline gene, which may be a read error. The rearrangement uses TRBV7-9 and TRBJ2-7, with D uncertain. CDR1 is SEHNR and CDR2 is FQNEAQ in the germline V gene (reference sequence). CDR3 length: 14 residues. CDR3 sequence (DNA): TGTTCCAGCAGCCTATCTCCCGACACCTACGAGCAGTACTTC. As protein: CSSSLSPDTYEQYF. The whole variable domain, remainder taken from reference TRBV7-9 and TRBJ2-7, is DTGVSQNPRHKITKRGQNVTFRCDPISEHNRLYWYRQTLGQGPEFLTYFQNEAQLEKSRLLSDRFSAERPKGSFSTLEIQRTEQGDSAMYLCSSSLSPDTYEQYFGPGTRLTVT.

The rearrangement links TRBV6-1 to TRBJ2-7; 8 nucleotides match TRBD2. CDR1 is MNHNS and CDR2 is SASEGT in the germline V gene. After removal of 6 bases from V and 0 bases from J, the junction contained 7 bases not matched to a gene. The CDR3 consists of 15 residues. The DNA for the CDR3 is TGTGCCAGCAGCCCGGGAGGGAGCCACTCCTACGAGCAGTACTTC. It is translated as CASSPGGSHSYEQYF.

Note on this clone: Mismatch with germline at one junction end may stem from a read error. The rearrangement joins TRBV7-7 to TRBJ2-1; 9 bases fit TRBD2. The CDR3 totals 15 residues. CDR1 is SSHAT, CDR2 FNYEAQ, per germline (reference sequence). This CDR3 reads CASSLRREGYNEQFF. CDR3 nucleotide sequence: TGTGCTAGCAGCTTACGGCGGGAGGGCTACAATGAGCAGTTCTTC.

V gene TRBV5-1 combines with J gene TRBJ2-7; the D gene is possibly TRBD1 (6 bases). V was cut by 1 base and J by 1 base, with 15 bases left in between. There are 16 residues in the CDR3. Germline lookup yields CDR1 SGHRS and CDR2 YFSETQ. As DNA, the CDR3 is TGCGCCAGCAGCTTGCCCCGGGACAAATCTTCCTACGAGCAGTACTTC. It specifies CASSLPRDKSSYEQYF. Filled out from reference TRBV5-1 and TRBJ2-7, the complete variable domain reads KAGVTQTPRYLIKTRGQQVTLSCSPISGHRSVSWYQQTPGQGLQFLFEYFSETQRNKGNFPGRFSGRQFSNSRSEMNVSTLELGDSALYLCASSLPRDKSSYEQYFGPGTRLTVT.

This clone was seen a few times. The CDR3 nucleotides are TGTGCCAGCAACCGAGCGGGAGTCACAGATACGCAGTATTTT. Protein: CASNRAGVTDTQYF. The chain is built from TRBV9 and TRBJ2-3, with 8 positions matching TRBD2. CDR1 is SGDLS and CDR2 is YYNGEE in the germline V gene. Trimming removed 6 bases from V and 2 bases from J; junction bases left unmatched: 5. CDR3 size: 14 residues.

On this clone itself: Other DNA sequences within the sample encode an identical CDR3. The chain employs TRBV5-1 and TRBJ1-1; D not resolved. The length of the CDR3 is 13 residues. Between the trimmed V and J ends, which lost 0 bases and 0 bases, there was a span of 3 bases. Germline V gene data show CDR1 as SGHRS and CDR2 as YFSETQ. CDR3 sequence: CASSLVVNTEAFF. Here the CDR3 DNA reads TGCGCCAGCAGCTTGGTAGTGAACACTGAAGCTTTCTTT.

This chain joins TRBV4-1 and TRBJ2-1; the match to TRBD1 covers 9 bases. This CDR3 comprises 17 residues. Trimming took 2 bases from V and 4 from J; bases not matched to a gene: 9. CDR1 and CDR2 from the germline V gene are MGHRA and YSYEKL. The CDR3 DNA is TGCGCCAGCAGCCAACTAATCCGGGACAGGGATTACAATGAGCAGTTCTTC. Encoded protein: CASSQLIRDRDYNEQFF.

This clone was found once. In DNA form, the CDR3 reads TGTGCCGGATCCCCCGGGGAGGGGGTCTACACCTTC. Its protein product is CAGSPGEGVYTF. This chain uses TRBV30 with TRBJ1-2; D perhaps matches TRBD1 (6 bases). CDR3 length: 12 amino acids. The germline gives CDR1 GTSNPN, CDR2 SVGIG (reference sequence). V gave up 8 bases and J gave up 10 bases, with 20 bases separating them.

This CDR3 reads CASSVVRGEGNQPQHF. The CDR3 DNA is TGTGCCAGCAGTGTTGTGCGGGGAGAGGGCAATCAGCCCCAGCATTTT. The rearrangement uses TRBV6-1 and TRBJ1-5, with unresolved D. Trimming left V 4 bases short and J 2 bases short, with 15 bases between. This CDR3 is built from 16 residues. The germline V gene has CDR1 MNHNS and CDR2 SASEGT.

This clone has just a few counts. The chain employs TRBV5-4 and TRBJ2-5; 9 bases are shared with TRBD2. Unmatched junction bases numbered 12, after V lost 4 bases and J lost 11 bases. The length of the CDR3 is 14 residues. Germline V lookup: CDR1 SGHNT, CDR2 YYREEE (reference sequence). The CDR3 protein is CASSLTSGEGEQYF. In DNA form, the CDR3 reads TGTGCCAGCAGCCTGACTAGCGGCGAGGGTGAACAGTACTTC.

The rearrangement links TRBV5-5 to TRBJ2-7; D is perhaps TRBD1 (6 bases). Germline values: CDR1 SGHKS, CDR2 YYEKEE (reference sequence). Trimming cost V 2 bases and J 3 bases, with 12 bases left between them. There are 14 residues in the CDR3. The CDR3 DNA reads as TGTGCCAGCAGCTTTGGGGGACACAACTACGAGCAGTACTTC. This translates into CASSFGGHNYEQYF.